This T cell receptor (beta chain) was identified in a study of blood T cell repertoires in COVID-19. The assay was immunoSEQ multiplex PCR, and TCRdb's table has in-frame clones only and misses some. The sample consists of approximately 300,000 clones, 87% of them appearing once. This clone has a single count. This sequence was found in a young man with active or convalescent COVID-19. Sequenced sample: peripheral blood.

The CDR3 spells CASSKPGQNYGYTF. The CDR3 nucleotides are TGTGCCAGCAGTAAACCGGGACAGAACTATGGCTACACCTTC. The chain is built from TRBV2 and TRBJ1-2, with TRBD1 matching 7 bases. The CDR3 consists of 14 residues. Germline CDR1 and CDR2: SNHLY and FYNNEI. V lost 5 bases and J lost 2; bases outside the gene matches: 5.